The clone carrying this T cell receptor (beta chain) came up many times. Its specificity is unknown. The sample belongs to a study of CD8 T cells in ankylosing spondylitis. Findings of the study overall: Before this, some motif variants had been reported in reactive arthritis synovial fluid and blood. Made up of about eight highly homologous variants, a TCR beta motif appeared characteristic of ankylosing spondylitis blood.

TCRdb re-called the 5' RACE reads with MiXCR, one entry per CDR3 protein. The sample includes around 770,000 distinct CDR3 sequences, 12% of them seen just once. Germline V gene sequence: CDR1 SGHVS, CDR2 FQNEAQ. Trimming stripped 2 bases from V and 4 bases from J, with 14 bases between. The CDR3 length is 15 residues. The receptor comes from a male donor with ankylosing spondylitis. The rearrangement links TRBV7-8 to TRBJ1-2; D is undetermined. Sequencing input: blood, either unsorted or a sorted T cell fraction (not recorded which). The CDR3 coding sequence is TGTGCCAGCAGCTTAATTGGGCAGGCCATCTATGGCTACACCTTC. Its translation is CASSLIGQAIYGYTF.